The sequence of this TCR beta chain was determined in a study of naive CD8 T cells in extremely preterm neonates. The ends were cut back, 5 bases at V and 0 bases at J, with 8 bases in the middle. The CDR3 is made up of 13 amino acids. Per the germline V gene, CDR1 is GTSNPN and CDR2 is SVGIG (reference sequence). Extremely preterm births at roughly 22-28 weeks of gestation supplied the samples. Overall study findings and caveats: Productive template counts varied among preterm samples, a noted limitation. Preterm CDR3s were shorter than older groups', with fewer N additions and less trimming.

The method was immunoSEQ multiplex PCR; TCRdb's version includes in-frame clones alone and lacks a portion of them. The table includes fewer than 25,000 clones, 70% to 90% detected once. As to this clone: What it binds is not known.

The receptor was derived from a boy who was born preterm. Source material: naive CD8+ T cells from cord blood. The gene calls are TRBV30 and TRBJ2-1; D may be TRBD2 (5 bases). CDR3 nucleotide sequence: TGTGCCTGGGGACTGAGCTCCTACAATGAGCAGTTCTTC. Translating it yields CAWGLSSYNEQFF. The entire variable domain, with the rest obtained from reference TRBV30 and TRBJ2-1, is as follows: SQTIHQWPATLVQPVGSPLSLECTVEGTSNPNLYWYRQAAGRGLQLLFYSVGIGQISSEVPQNLSASRPQDRQFILSSKKLLLSDSGFYLCAWGLSSYNEQFFGPGTRLTVL.